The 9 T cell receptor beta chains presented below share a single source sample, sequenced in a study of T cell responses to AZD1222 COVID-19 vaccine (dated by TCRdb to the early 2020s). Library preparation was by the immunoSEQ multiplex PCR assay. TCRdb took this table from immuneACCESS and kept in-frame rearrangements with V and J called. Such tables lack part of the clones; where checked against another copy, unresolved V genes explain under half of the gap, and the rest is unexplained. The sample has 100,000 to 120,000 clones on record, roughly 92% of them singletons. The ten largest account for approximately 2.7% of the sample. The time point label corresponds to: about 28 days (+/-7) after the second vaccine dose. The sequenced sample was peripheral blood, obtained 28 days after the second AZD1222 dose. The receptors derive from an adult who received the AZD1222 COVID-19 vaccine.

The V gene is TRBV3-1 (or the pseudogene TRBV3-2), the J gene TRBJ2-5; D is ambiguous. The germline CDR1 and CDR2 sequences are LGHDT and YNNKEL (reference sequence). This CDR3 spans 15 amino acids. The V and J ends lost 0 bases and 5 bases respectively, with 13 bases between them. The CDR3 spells CASSQDRFIGETQYF. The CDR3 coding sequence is TGTGCCAGCAGCCAAGACCGGTTTATCGGGGAGACCCAGTACTTC.

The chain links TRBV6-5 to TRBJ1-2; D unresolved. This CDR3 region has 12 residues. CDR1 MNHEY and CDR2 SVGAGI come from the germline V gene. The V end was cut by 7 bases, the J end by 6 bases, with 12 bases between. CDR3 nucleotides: TGTGCCAGCAAATTGTTGGGTGATGGCTACACCTTC. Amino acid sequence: CASKLLGDGYTF.

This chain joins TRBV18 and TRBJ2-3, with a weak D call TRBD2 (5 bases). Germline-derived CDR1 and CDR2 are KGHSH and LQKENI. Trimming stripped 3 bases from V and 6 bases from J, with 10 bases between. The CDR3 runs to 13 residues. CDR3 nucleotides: TGTGCCAGCTCACCGAGTCGGGGTGATACGCAGTATTTT. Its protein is CASSPSRGDTQYF.

The CDR3 loop reads CASTGCRAITEAFF. CDR3 coding DNA: TGTGCCAGCACCGGGTGCCGGGCTATCACTGAAGCTTTCTTT. This chain joins TRBV21-1 and TRBJ1-1. TRBV21-1 is given as a pseudogene. This CDR3 has 14 amino acids.

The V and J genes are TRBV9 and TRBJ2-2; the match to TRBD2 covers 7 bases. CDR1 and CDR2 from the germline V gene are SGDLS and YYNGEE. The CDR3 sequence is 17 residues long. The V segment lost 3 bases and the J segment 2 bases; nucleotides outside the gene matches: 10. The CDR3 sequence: CASSANRDYINTGELFF. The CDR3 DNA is TGTGCCAGCAGCGCCAACCGGGACTACATCAACACCGGGGAGCTGTTTTTT.

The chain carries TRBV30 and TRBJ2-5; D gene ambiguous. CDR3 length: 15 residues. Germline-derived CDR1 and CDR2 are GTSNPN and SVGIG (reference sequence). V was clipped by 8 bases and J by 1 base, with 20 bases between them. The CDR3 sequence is CAMDPFALVQETQYF. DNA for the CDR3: TGTGCCATGGATCCCTTCGCCCTCGTCCAAGAGACCCAGTACTTC.

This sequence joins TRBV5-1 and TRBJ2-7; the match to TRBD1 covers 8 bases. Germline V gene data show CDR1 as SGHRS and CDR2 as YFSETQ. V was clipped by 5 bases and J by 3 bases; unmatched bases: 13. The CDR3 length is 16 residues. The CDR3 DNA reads TGCGCCAGCAGGGGCGGTAGCCAGGGGGCGGACTACGAGCAGTACTTC. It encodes CASRGGSQGADYEQYF.

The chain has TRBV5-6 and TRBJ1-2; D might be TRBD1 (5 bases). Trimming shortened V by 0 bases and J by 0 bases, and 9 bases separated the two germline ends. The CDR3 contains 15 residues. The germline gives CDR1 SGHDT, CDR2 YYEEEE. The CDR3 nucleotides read TGTGCCAGCAGCTTGGAGCTGGGGGCTAACTATGGCTACACCTTC. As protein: CASSLELGANYGYTF. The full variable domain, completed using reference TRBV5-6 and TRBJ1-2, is DAGVTQSPTHLIKTRGQQVTLRCSPKSGHDTVSWYQQALGQGPQFIFQYYEEEERQRGNFPDRFSGHQFPNYSSELNVNALLLGDSALYLCASSLELGANYGYTFGSGTRLTVV.

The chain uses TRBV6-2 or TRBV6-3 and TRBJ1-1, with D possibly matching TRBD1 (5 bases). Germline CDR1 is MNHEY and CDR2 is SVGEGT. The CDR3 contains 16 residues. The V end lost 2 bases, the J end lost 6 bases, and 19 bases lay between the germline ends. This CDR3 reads CASSYARGDRFSEAFF. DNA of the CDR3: TGTGCCAGCAGTTACGCCCGGGGGGACCGCTTTTCTGAAGCTTTCTTT.